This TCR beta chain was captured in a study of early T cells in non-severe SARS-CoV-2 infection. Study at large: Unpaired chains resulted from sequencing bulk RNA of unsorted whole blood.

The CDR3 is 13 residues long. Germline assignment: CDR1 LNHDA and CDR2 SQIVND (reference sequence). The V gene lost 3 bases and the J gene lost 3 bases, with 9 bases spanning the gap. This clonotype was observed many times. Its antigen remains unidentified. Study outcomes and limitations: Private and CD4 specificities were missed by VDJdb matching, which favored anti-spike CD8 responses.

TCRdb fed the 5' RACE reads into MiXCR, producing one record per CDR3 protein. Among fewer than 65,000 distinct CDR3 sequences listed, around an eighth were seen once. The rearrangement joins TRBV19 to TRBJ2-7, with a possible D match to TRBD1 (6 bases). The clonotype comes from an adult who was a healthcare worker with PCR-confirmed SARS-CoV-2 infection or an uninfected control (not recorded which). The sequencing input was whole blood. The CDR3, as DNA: TGTGCCAGTAGTATGGGCAGGGGCTACGAGCAGTACTTC. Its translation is CASSMGRGYEQYF. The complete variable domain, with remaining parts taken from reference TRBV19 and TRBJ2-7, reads DGGITQSPKYLFRKEGQNVTLSCEQNLNHDAMYWYRQDPGQGLRLIYYSQIVNDFQKGDIAEGYSVSREKKESFPLTVTSAQKNPTAFYLCASSMGRGYEQYFGPGTRLTVT.